This T cell receptor (beta chain) was sequenced in a study of OX40 agonist ivuxolimab in advanced cancers. Study in general: The study gave patients intravenous ivuxolimab at 0.01 to 10 mg/kg every 2 weeks. The study, taken as a whole, reports: Mean expanded clone counts were higher in CD8+ than CD4+ T cells. The CD4+ and CD8+ T cells in the blood had expanded clonally by week 6 at 0.1 to 3.0 mg/kg.

The germline V gene has CDR1 MNHEY and CDR2 SVGAGI. The CDR3 is 15 residues long. V lost 6 bases and J lost 4, with 16 bases in between. Concerning this clone itself: The antigen is not known.

The repertoire was sequenced with immunoSEQ multiplex PCR; TCRdb's copy has only in-frame clones and lacks some. The sample lists more than 50,000 clones, around 90% occurring once. At baseline, cycle 4 day 1, and cycle 7 day 1, blood was sampled. V usage is TRBV6-5 and J usage is TRBJ2-1; D may be TRBD2 (7 bases). This receptor was identified in an adult with an advanced solid tumor such as melanoma, head and neck, liver or kidney cancer. The starting material was CD4+ or CD8+ T cells sorted from blood, obtained in a trial of the OX40 agonist ivuxolimab. This chain's CDR3 is CASSYTGGRYNEQFF. CDR3 bases: TGTGCCAGCAGCTATACGGGGGGCCGGTACAATGAGCAGTTCTTC.